This TCR beta chain was recovered during a study of T cell responses to AZD1222 COVID-19 vaccine. The CDR3 spans 14 residues. The germline CDR1 and CDR2 sequences are MDHEN and SYDVKM. V was shortened by 8 bases and J by 5 bases, with 15 bases between the two germline ends. Study results and limitations: Vaccination with two AZD1222 doses was followed by a rise in Spike-specific TCR breadth and depth. Clonal diversity was possibly underestimated; the donors were predominantly white British and more often female.

This clone appeared a single time. The target antigen is unknown. Data came from immunoSEQ multiplex PCR; TCRdb stores just in-frame clones and leaves some out. The repertoire includes 90,000 to 130,000 clones, 80% to 95% of them detected once, and roughly 7.8% sits in the top ten. The starting material was peripheral blood, obtained on day 0 of AZD1222 vaccination. This TCR was recovered from an adult in good health. This rearrangement joins TRBV28 to TRBJ1-4; D is perhaps TRBD1 (5 bases). CDR3 loop: CASQLGDRNEKLFF. CDR3 bases: TGTGCCAGCCAGTTGGGAGACAGAAATGAAAAACTGTTTTTT.